The clone carrying this T cell receptor (beta chain) was detected once. The data are from a study of blood T cell repertoires in COVID-19. Study details: T cells, B-cell-depleted T cells, or PBMCs provided the cDNA or gDNA that served as material.

Sequencing used immunoSEQ multiplex PCR; TCRdb keeps in-frame clones, though not all of them. The repertoire holds about 200,000 clones, with 81% as singletons. Ages ranged from 18 to 89 years, with residence in around 24 US areas. Cohort allocation depended upon clinical history that participants reported. Germline CDR1 reads SNHLY; CDR2 reads FYNNEI. This CDR3 region has 16 residues. V dropped 4 bases and J dropped 5; count of bases not matched to a gene: 11. This sequence joins TRBV2 and TRBJ2-5; 9 positions agree with TRBD1. Sequencing used PBMCs or T cells enriched from blood (not recorded which). This sequence was found in a woman aged 45-59 years with acute COVID-19. The DNA of the CDR3 is TGTGCCAGCAGTGTGGGCAGGACAGGGGAGGGGGAGACCCAGTACTTC. It is translated as CASSVGRTGEGETQYF. The complete variable domain, with remaining parts taken from reference TRBV2 and TRBJ2-5, reads EPEVTQTPSHQVTQMGQEVILRCVPISNHLYFYWYRQILGQKVEFLVSFYNNEISEKSEIFDDQFSVERPDGSNFTLKIRSTKLEDSAMYFCASSVGRTGEGETQYFGPGTRLLVL.